The 2 T cell receptor beta chains below all came from one sample that was sequenced in a study of blood T cell repertoires in COVID-19. Data came from immunoSEQ multiplex PCR; TCRdb stores just in-frame clones and leaves some out. The data show more than 300,000 clones, approximately 90% seen once. The sequencing sample was made of PBMCs or T cells enriched from blood (not recorded which). The receptors derive from a woman aged 18 to 35 who had recovered from COVID-19.

The rearrangement joins TRBV2 to TRBJ2-1, with TRBD1 as a possible D gene (6 bases). The CDR3 loop spans 12 amino acids. The germline V gene has CDR1 SNHLY and CDR2 FYNNEI. Trimming removed 3 bases at V and 9 bases at J, with 9 bases between. Here the CDR3 DNA reads TGTGCCAGCAGTGAGTGGGACATTGAGCAGTTCTTC. This sequence encodes CASSEWDIEQFF. Together with reference TRBV2 and TRBJ2-1, the CDR3 gives the full variable domain: EPEVTQTPSHQVTQMGQEVILRCVPISNHLYFYWYRQILGQKVEFLVSFYNNEISEKSEIFDDQFSVERPDGSNFTLKIRSTKLEDSAMYFCASSEWDIEQFFGPGTRLTVL.

The chain joins TRBV24-1 to TRBJ2-4; D gene unclear. V lost 8 bases, J lost 0 bases, and 19 bases lay in between. The CDR3 totals 17 residues. From germline, CDR1 is KGHDR and CDR2 SFDVKD. The CDR3 here is CATIPMGGLKAKNIQYF. CDR3 in DNA: TGTGCCACCATTCCAATGGGTGGGCTTAAAGCCAAAAACATTCAGTACTTC.